This T cell receptor (beta chain) emerged from a study of neurological immune-mediated disorders. This clonotype was counted many times. Its antigen is still unknown. Study-level results: TCR clonal expansion peaked in HTLV-1-associated myelopathy patients and was lowest in multiple sclerosis patients. No sharing of CDR3 amino acid sequences was observed among expanded clones across subjects, suggesting private repertoires in all groups.

This CDR3 contains 13 residues. Germline V gives CDR1 SGHRS, CDR2 YFSETQ. Trimming left V 0 bases short and J 7 bases short, with 8 bases between. Each TCR transcript was tagged with a 10-nucleotide random UMI during 5'RACE. TCRdb re-called the 5' RACE reads through MiXCR, storing one row per CDR3 protein. Of 65,000 to 85,000 distinct CDR3 sequences listed, 2.5% to 4% are singletons. The genes are TRBV5-1 and TRBJ1-5, with no clear D. The material sequenced was PBMCs. The TCR comes from a woman in her forties or fifties with multiple sclerosis. The CDR3 region is CASSLGLRQPQHF. CDR3 nucleotide sequence: TGCGCCAGCAGCTTGGGTTTACGGCAGCCCCAGCATTTT. The variable domain in full, with the rest retrieved from reference TRBV5-1 and TRBJ1-5, is KAGVTQTPRYLIKTRGQQVTLSCSPISGHRSVSWYQQTPGQGLQFLFEYFSETQRNKGNFPGRFSGRQFSNSRSEMNVSTLELGDSALYLCASSLGLRQPQHFGDGTRLSIL.